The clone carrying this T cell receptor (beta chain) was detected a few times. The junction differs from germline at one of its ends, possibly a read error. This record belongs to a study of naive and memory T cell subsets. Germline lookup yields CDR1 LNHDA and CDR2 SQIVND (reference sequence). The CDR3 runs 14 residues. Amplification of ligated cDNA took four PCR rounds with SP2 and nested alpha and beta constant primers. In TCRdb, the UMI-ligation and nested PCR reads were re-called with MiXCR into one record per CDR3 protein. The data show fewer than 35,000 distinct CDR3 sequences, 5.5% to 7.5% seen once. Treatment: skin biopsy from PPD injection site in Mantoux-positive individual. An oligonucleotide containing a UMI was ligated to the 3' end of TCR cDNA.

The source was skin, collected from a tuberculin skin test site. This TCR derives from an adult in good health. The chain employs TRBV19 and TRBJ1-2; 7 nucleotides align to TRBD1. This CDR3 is CASRVRQGGYGDTF. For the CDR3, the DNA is TGTGCCAGTAGAGTTAGACAGGGAGGATATGGCGACACCTTC.